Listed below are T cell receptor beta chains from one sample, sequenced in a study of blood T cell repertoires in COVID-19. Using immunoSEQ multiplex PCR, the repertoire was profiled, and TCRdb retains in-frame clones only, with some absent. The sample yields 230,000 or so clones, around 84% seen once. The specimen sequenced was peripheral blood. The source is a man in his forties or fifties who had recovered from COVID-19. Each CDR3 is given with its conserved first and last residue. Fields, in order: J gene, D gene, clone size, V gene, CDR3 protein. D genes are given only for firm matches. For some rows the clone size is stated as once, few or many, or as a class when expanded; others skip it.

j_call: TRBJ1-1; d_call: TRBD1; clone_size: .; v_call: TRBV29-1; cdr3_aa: CSVRQGHTEAFF
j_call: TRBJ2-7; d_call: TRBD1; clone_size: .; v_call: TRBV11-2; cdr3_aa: CASSLVPGTGVGYEQYF
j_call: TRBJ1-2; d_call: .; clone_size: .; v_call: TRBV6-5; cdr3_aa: CASSRTTGGHGYTF
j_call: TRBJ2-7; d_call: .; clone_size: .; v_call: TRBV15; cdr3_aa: CATSRATMLGEQYF
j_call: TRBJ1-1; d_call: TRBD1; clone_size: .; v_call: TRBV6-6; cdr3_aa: CASSRTGGTEAFF
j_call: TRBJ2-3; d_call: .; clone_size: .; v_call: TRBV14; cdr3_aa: CASSPAGVVTDTQYF
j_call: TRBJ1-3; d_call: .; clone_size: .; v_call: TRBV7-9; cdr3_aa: CASSLYPTGSTIYF
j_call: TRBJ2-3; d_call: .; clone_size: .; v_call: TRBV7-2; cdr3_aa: CASSLGIGDTQYF
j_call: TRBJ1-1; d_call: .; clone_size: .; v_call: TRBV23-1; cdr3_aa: CASSQETDSIYTEAFF
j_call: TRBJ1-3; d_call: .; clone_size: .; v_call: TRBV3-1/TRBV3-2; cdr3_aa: CASSQGSSRGNTIYF
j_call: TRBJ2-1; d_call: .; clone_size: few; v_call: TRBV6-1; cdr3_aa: CASSTGTREQFF
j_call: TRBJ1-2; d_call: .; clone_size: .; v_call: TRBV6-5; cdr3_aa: CASSYTIANYGYTF
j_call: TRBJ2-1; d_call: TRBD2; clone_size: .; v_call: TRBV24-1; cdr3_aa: CATSETGGDNEQFF
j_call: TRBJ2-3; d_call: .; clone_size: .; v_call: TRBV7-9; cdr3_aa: CASSRPGETDTQYF
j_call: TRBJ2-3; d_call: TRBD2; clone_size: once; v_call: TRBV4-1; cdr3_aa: CASSQNSGGGDTQYF
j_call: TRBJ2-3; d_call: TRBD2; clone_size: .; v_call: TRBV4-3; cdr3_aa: CASSQYTPGLAGLRDTQYF
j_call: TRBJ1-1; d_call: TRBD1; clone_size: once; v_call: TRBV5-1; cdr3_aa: CASSRTGLNTEAFF
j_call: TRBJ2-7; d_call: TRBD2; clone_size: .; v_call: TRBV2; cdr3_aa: CASSGTSGEQYF
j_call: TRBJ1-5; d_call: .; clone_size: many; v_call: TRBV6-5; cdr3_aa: CASGLSNQPQHF
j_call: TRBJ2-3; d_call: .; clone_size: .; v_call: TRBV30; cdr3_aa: CAWGGPSSTDTQYF
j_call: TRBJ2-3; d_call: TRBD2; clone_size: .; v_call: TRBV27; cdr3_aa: CASSSLSGSWVGGTQYF
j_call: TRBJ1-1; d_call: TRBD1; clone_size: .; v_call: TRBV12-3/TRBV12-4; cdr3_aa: CASSNTGGTEAFF
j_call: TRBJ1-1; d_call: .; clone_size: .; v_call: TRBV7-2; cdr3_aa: CASSLRDTEAFF
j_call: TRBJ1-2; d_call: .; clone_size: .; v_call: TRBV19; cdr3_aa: CASRKQDTYNYGYTF
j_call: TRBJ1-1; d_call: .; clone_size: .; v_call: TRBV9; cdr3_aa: CASSVDGGYMNTEAFF
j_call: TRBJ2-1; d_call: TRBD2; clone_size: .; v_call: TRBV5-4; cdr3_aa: CASSPGTSGGAQQFF
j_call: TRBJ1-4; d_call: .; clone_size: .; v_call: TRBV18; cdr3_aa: CASSPPGARGANEKLFF
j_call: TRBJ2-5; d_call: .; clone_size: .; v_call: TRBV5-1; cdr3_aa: CASSLPNFGGETQYF
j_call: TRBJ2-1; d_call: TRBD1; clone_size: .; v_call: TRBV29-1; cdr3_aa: CSVLGTGSYNEQFF
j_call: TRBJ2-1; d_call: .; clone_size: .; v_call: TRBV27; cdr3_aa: CASSPPRRRRYNEQFF
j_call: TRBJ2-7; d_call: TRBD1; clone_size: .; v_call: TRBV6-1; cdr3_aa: CASSDGTGDEQYF
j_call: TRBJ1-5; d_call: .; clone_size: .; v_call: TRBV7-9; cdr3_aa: CASSLSGLSNQPQHF
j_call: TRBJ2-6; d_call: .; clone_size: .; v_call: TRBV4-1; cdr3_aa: CASSEQGLGGANVLTF
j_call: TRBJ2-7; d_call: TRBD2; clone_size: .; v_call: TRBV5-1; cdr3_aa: CASSTGLAGAYEQYF
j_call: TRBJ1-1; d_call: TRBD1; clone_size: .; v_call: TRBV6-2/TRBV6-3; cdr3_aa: CASSYSGTGGFTEAFF
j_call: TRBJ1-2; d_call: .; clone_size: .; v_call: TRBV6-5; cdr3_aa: CASSYSPGLRYGYTF